The 31 T cell receptor beta chains below were found in one sample sequenced in a study of T and B cells in COVID-19 patients. TRB rearrangements were amplified by multiplex PCR with BIOMED2 TRB-A/B primers. TCRdb re-called the multiplex PCR reads with MiXCR, one entry per CDR3 protein. The table lists about 21,000 distinct CDR3 sequences, over 25% of them singletons. From blood, roughly 240-550 ng of genomic DNA served as TRB template. The specimen was blood. Receptor source: a human donor who had recovered from COVID-19.

This chain joins TRBV27 and TRBJ1-1; tentatively, D is TRBD1 (5 bases). The CDR3 runs to 14 residues. Trimming took 9 bases from V and 5 from J, leaving 19 bases between them. The germline CDR1 and CDR2 sequences are MNHEY and SMNVEV (reference sequence). CDR3 sequence (DNA): TGTGCCAGGGGGAGTACAGAGCGGGGGACTGAAGCTTTCTTT. Its protein is CARGSTERGTEAFF.

The chain joins TRBV18 to TRBJ2-7, with 11 bases lining up with TRBD1. CDR1 and CDR2 (germline): KGHSH, LQKENI. This CDR3 region has 14 residues. The ends lost 3 bases at V and 3 bases at J; junction bases unmatched: 1. CDR3 bases: TGTGCCAGCTCACCCGGGACAGGGGGCTACGAGCAGTACTTC. Translated, it gives CASSPGTGGYEQYF.

The rearrangement joins TRBV6-5 to TRBJ2-2, with TRBD2 as a possible D gene (6 bases). The ends were cut back, 2 bases at V and 4 bases at J, with 11 bases in the middle. Germline V gene lookup returns CDR1 MNHEY and CDR2 SVGAGI. CDR3 length: 15 residues. The CDR3 nucleotides read TGTGCCAGCAGTTACACCGGAGGGAGCACCGGGGAGCTGTTTTTT. It encodes CASSYTGGSTGELFF.

At least ten counts were recorded for this clonotype. V is TRBV12-3 or TRBV12-4 and J is TRBJ2-1; 9 bases align to TRBD2. The CDR3 is 14 amino acids. Losses at the gene ends were 6 bases for V and 8 bases for J; bases not matched to a gene: 8. As DNA, the CDR3 is TGTGCCAGCAGACGGGGACTAGCCGGCGATGAGCAGTTCTTC. This sequence encodes CASRRGLAGDEQFF.

The CDR3 loop reads CASSLSLGGMNEQFF. Written as DNA, the CDR3 is TGCGCCAGCAGCTTATCCCTCGGGGGGATGAATGAGCAGTTCTTC. The chain joins TRBV5-1 to TRBJ2-1; 7 bases line up with TRBD2. This CDR3 is built from 15 residues. Trimming removed 2 bases from V and 7 bases from J; junction bases left unmatched: 9. Germline assignment: CDR1 SGHRS and CDR2 YFSETQ.

The rearrangement uses TRBV20-1 and TRBJ2-3; D may match TRBD1 or TRBD2 (5 bases each). V lost 0 bases, J lost 6 bases, and 16 bases lay in between. The CDR3 spans 15 residues. Germline V CDR1 and CDR2: DFQATT, SNEGSKA (reference sequence). The CDR3 is CSARDVYRDRDTQYF. The CDR3 region has the DNA TGCAGTGCTAGAGACGTCTACCGGGACCGCGATACGCAGTATTTT.

This clonotype was seen many times. This chain connects TRBV6-5 to TRBJ2-3, with a possible D match to TRBD1 (5 bases). The length of the CDR3 is 15 residues. In germline, CDR1 is MNHEY, CDR2 SVGAGI. V dropped 3 bases and J dropped 2 bases, with 12 bases sitting between them. The CDR3 DNA reads TGTGCCAGCAGTTATGACGGTGGGGCCACAGATACGCAGTATTTT. This sequence encodes CASSYDGGATDTQYF.

The V and J genes are TRBV5-1 and TRBJ1-2, with TRBD1 identical over 7 bases. Trimming cost V 4 bases and J 2 bases; bases outside gene matches: 8. This CDR3 has 15 residues. Germline V CDR1 and CDR2: SGHRS, YFSETQ. The CDR3 DNA sequence: TGCGCCAGCAGCCCCAACAGGGGCCTCAACTATGGCTACACCTTC. This translates into CASSPNRGLNYGYTF.

This clonotype was detected a few times. The V call is TRBV11-3, the J call TRBJ2-1; TRBD1 matches 10 bases. CDR1 and CDR2 (germline): SGHNT, YENEEA. This CDR3 contains 17 residues. Trimming took 5 bases from V and 0 from J; bases not matched to a gene: 7. CDR3 in DNA: TGTGCCAGCAGCAAAGGGACAGGGGTGTTCTCCTACAATGAGCAGTTCTTC. It translates to CASSKGTGVFSYNEQFF.

The chain couples TRBV29-1 to TRBJ1-5; a weak D match, TRBD1 (6 bases). CDR3 length equals 12 residues. Germline V gene data show CDR1 as SQVTM and CDR2 as ANQGSEA. V was clipped by 4 bases and J by 4 bases, with 8 bases between them. CDR3 coding DNA: TGCAGCGTTGGCACAGGGAATCAGCCCCAGCATTTT. It yields the protein CSVGTGNQPQHF.

In its sample, this clonotype was seen a few times. This chain uses TRBV30 with TRBJ1-6, with TRBD1 matching 8 bases. CDR1 is GTSNPN, CDR2 SVGIG, per germline (reference sequence). Losses at the gene ends were 8 bases for V and 6 bases for J; bases not matched to a gene: 12. This CDR3 comprises 15 residues. The DNA of the CDR3 is TGTGCCAGTGATAAAGACAGGGGTGGTAATTCACCCCTCCACTTT. Translation gives CASDKDRGGNSPLHF.

The table lists this clonotype with a few counts. The V call is TRBV5-4, the J call TRBJ1-3, with a possible D match to TRBD1 (6 bases). The CDR3 contains 16 residues. Germline V gives CDR1 SGHNT, CDR2 YYREEE (reference sequence). V was trimmed by 0 bases and J by 0 bases, leaving 10 bases between them. The CDR3 sequence: CASSLGGQSSGNTIYF. The CDR3 DNA is TGTGCCAGCAGCTTGGGAGGACAGAGCTCTGGAAACACCATATATTTT. Based on the CDR3 plus reference TRBV5-4 and TRBJ1-3, the full variable domain is ETGVTQSPTHLIKTRGQQVTLRCSSQSGHNTVSWYQQALGQGPQFIFQYYREEENGRGNFPPRFSGLQFPNYSSELNVNALELDDSALYLCASSLGGQSSGNTIYFGEGSWLTVV.

This clonotype was observed a few times. The chain recombines TRBV6-5 with TRBJ1-2; D is unresolved. The CDR3 length is 14 residues. V shed 2 bases and J shed 6 bases, with 13 bases lying between them. Per germline, CDR1 MNHEY and CDR2 SVGAGI. In DNA form, the CDR3 reads TGTGCCAGCAGTTACGGGCAGCTAAGGGATGGCTACACCTTC. It specifies CASSYGQLRDGYTF.

At least ten counts were recorded for this clonotype. This rearrangement joins TRBV6-5 to TRBJ2-1, with a tentative D call TRBD1 (6 bases). Germline assignment: CDR1 MNHEY and CDR2 SVGAGI. With 4 bases removed from V and 7 bases from J, the gap between germline ends came to 14 bases. There are 14 residues in the CDR3. The chain's CDR3 is CASSSPPRGNEQFF. In DNA form, the CDR3 reads TGTGCCAGCAGTTCCCCGCCTAGGGGGAATGAGCAGTTCTTC.

The gene calls are TRBV4-1 and TRBJ2-1, with 10 bases that match TRBD2. The CDR3 has 17 residues. The germline CDR1 and CDR2 sequences are MGHRA and YSYEKL. J lost 10 bases, V lost 0 bases, and 12 bases had no gene match. This chain's CDR3 is CASSQDSTASGGSEQFF. CDR3 DNA sequence: TGCGCCAGCAGCCAAGATAGTACGGCTAGCGGGGGTTCGGAGCAGTTCTTC.

By its share, this clonotype is medium-sized. The chain has TRBV29-1 and TRBJ2-7; weak D call: TRBD2 (7 bases). This CDR3 has 13 amino acids. Germline CDR1 SQVTM, CDR2 ANQGSEA. V lost 5 bases and J 4 bases, leaving 15 bases between the germline ends. CDR3 DNA: TGCAGCGTTTGGGCAGGGGAGGGATACGAGCAGTACTTC. It translates to CSVWAGEGYEQYF.

The chain carries TRBV18 and TRBJ1-1, with a possible D match to TRBD1 (5 bases). The CDR3 extends over 14 amino acids. CDR1 and CDR2 from the germline V gene are KGHSH and LQKENI. V lost 0 bases to trimming and J lost 2 bases, with 7 bases between them. The CDR3 DNA is TGTGCCAGCTCACCACCGACAGAAAACACTGAAGCTTTCTTT. Translating it yields CASSPPTENTEAFF. Together with reference TRBV18 and TRBJ1-1, the CDR3 gives the full variable domain: NAGVMQNPRHLVRRRGQEARLRCSPMKGHSHVYWYRQLPEEGLKFMVYLQKENIIDESGMPKERFSAEFPKEGPSILRIQQVVRGDSAAYFCASSPPTENTEAFFGQGTRLTVV.

V is TRBV12-3 or TRBV12-4 and J is TRBJ1-6; D uncertain. The CDR3 is 11 residues long. V was trimmed by 8 bases and J by 7 bases, leaving 6 bases between them. The CDR3 region has the DNA TGTGCCAGCTCCCGAAATTCACCCCTCCACTTT. Residues: CASSRNSPLHF.

This clonotype was observed a few times. The V gene is TRBV7-2, the J gene TRBJ2-5; 10 bases map to TRBD2. After removal of 5 bases from V and 7 bases from J, the junction contained 10 bases not matched to a gene. The CDR3 spans 15 residues. Germline V lookup: CDR1 SGHTA, CDR2 FQGNSA. For the CDR3, the DNA is TGTGCCAGCAGCGGACAGCGGGGGGGCCTTGGGACCCAGTACTTC. Amino acid sequence: CASSGQRGGLGTQYF.

This clonotype was counted at least ten times. DNA of the CDR3: TGTGCCAGCACGGGGACAGGGAGAAATGAAAAACTGTTTTTT. The encoded protein is CASTGTGRNEKLFF. This chain connects TRBV12-3 or TRBV12-4 to TRBJ1-4, with 9 bases aligning to TRBD1. The CDR3 runs 14 residues. V was pared by 7 bases and J by 5 bases, with 5 bases of the junction left unmatched.

This clonotype was picked up a small number of times. V gene TRBV5-1 combines with J gene TRBJ2-2; D might be TRBD1 or TRBD2, each matching 5 bases. Germline CDR1 and CDR2: SGHRS and YFSETQ. CDR3 size: 14 residues. V was trimmed by 6 bases and J by 6 bases, leaving 15 bases between them. CDR3 coding DNA: TGCGCCAGCACCCCCGGGGAAGGGGCCGGGGAGCTGTTTTTT. Translated: CASTPGEGAGELFF.

The chain combines TRBV12-3 or TRBV12-4 with TRBJ2-1; no firm D call. The CDR3 loop spans 15 amino acids. Trimming removed 7 bases from V and 4 bases from J, with 17 bases in between. The chain's CDR3 is CASTPVLGRYNEQFF. CDR3 bases: TGTGCCAGCACCCCAGTACTGGGTCGTTACAATGAGCAGTTCTTC.

The CDR3 nucleotides are TGTGCCAGCAGTTCCCGGGGCCGAGGCGGGTCACCCCTCCACTTT. It is translated as CASSSRGRGGSPLHF. The chain has TRBV12-3 or TRBV12-4 and TRBJ1-6; perhaps TRBD1 as D (5 bases). Trimming left V 4 bases short and J 10 bases short, with 17 bases between. This CDR3 comprises 15 residues.

This clonotype has a handful of counts. The chain joins TRBV5-1 to TRBJ2-3, with 8 bases aligning to TRBD2. The germline gives CDR1 SGHRS, CDR2 YFSETQ. There are 14 residues in the CDR3. The V gene end was trimmed by 0 bases and the J gene end by 5 bases; junction bases not matched to a gene: 2. The CDR3 protein is CASSLDSGEDTQYF. The CDR3 DNA reads TGCGCCAGCAGCTTGGATAGCGGGGAAGATACGCAGTATTTT.

This clonotype was observed a few times. CDR3 nucleotides: TGTGCCAGCTCACCGACATCCGACCCCAAAAACATTCAGTACTTC. Protein: CASSPTSDPKNIQYF. V usage is TRBV18 and J usage is TRBJ2-4; D gene uncertain. Germline CDR1 and CDR2: KGHSH and LQKENI. The CDR3 extends over 15 amino acids. V was cut by 3 bases and J by 2 bases, with 11 bases left in between.

The rearrangement uses TRBV24-1 and TRBJ2-3; 8 positions match TRBD1. Trimming took 8 bases from V and 3 from J; bases not matched to a gene: 3. Germline V CDR1 and CDR2: KGHDR, SFDVKD. The length of the CDR3 is 13 residues. The CDR3 is CATKDRVTDTQYF. As DNA, the CDR3 is TGTGCCACCAAGGACAGGGTGACAGATACGCAGTATTTT.

This clonotype was seen many times. The chain uses TRBV6-5 and TRBJ1-2; a possible D gene is TRBD1 (5 bases). Germline CDR1 reads MNHEY; CDR2 reads SVGAGI. The CDR3 loop spans 12 amino acids. The V end lost 5 bases, the J end lost 4 bases, and 8 bases lay between the germline ends. The CDR3 DNA is TGTGCCAGCAGTACCCAGGGCTATGGCTACACCTTC. Translating gives CASSTQGYGYTF.

The gene calls are TRBV6-5 and TRBJ2-5, with 8 positions matching TRBD2. This CDR3 is built from 14 residues. Losses at the gene ends were 10 bases for V and 0 bases for J; bases not matched to a gene: 7. Germline V gene sequence: CDR1 MNHEY, CDR2 SVGAGI. CDR3 in DNA: TGTGCCACTTGGGGCGGGGGGTACCAAGAGACCCAGTACTTC. This gives the protein CATWGGGYQETQYF.

A few counts support this clonotype. V is TRBV15 and J is TRBJ1-6; D is uncertain. The CDR3 loop spans 11 amino acids. Trimming removed 8 bases at V and 8 bases at J, with 7 bases between. Germline V gives CDR1 LNHNV, CDR2 YYDKDF (reference sequence). The CDR3 coding sequence is TGTGCCACCGGAATCGATTCACCCCTCCACTTT. As protein: CATGIDSPLHF.

The chain recombines TRBV5-1 with TRBJ1-2; 7 bases are a match to TRBD1. Germline V gives CDR1 SGHRS, CDR2 YFSETQ. With 4 bases clipped from V and 8 bases from J, the junction kept 11 bases outside the gene matches. The CDR3 consists of 14 residues. CDR3 region: CASSRDRAGGGYTF. The CDR3 DNA reads as TGCGCCAGCAGCCGTGACAGGGCCGGCGGAGGCTACACCTTC.

This clonotype was counted between two and nine times. The chain combines TRBV27 with TRBJ1-1; a weak D match, TRBD1 (5 bases). Trimming pared 4 bases from V and 5 bases from J, leaving 17 bases between. There are 15 residues in the CDR3. The germline CDR1 and CDR2 sequences are MNHEY and SMNVEV (reference sequence). CDR3 sequence: CASSSSGTWGTEAFF. DNA for the CDR3: TGTGCCAGCAGTTCTTCCGGGACGTGGGGGACTGAAGCTTTCTTT.